The text below deals with one TCR beta chain. V dropped 9 bases and J dropped 7; count of bases not matched to a gene: 15. The CDR3 is made up of 15 amino acids. CDR1 and CDR2 (germline): LNHDA, SQIVND (reference sequence). The sample belongs to a study of blood T cell repertoires in COVID-19. In the source study's methods: Counts of nucleated cells, estimated from reference gene primer amplification, were obtained. Assay used: immunoSEQ multiplex PCR; TCRdb lists only in-frame clones, some missing. The V and J calls and the clone size are those of that table, but D and trimming were determined from the DNA. The sample shows 140,000 or so clones, approximately 88% of them seen only once.

The V call is TRBV19, the J call TRBJ1-3; 7 nucleotides line up with TRBD1. This sequence originates from a woman aged 45-65 years with acute or convalescent COVID-19. Sequenced input: peripheral blood. Here the CDR3 DNA reads TGTGCCAGCAGGGACAGCAACTTTCCCGGGAACACCATATATTTT. Its translation: CASRDSNFPGNTIYF.